A selection of T cell receptor beta chains follows, all from one sample in a study of T cells in Graves' hyperthyroidism and ophthalmopathy. TCRdb reprocessed the multiplex PCR reads with MiXCR, giving one entry per CDR3 protein. The repertoire includes about 420,000 distinct CDR3 sequences, about 13% of them detected once, and about 5% sits in the top ten. Sequencing was done on a sample of blood. These TCRs come from a woman between 18 and 30 years old with Graves' hyperthyroidism. CDR3s include the opening cysteine and the closing phenylalanine or tryptophan. A D gene is named only where the DNA matches it firmly. Some rows have no size entry. The others give once, few or many, or a class for an expanded clone.

v_call,d_call,clone_size,j_call,cdr3_aa,cdr3_nt
TRBV10-3,TRBD1,many,TRBJ1-2,CAISDDRAYGYTF,TGTGCCATCAGTGATGACAGGGCATATGGCTACACCTTC
TRBV27,-,-,TRBJ2-2,CASSNGNTGELFF,TGTGCCAGCAGTAACGGGAACACCGGGGAGCTGTTTTTT
TRBV10-2,-,few,TRBJ1-5,CASRPGWSASNQPQHF,TGCGCCAGCAGACCAGGATGGTCCGCTAGCAATCAGCCCCAGCATTTT
TRBV11-2,-,-,TRBJ1-5,CASSFEVGQPQHF,TGTGCCAGCAGCTTCGAGGTCGGTCAGCCCCAGCATTTT
TRBV12-3/TRBV12-4,-,many,TRBJ2-5,CASSSRLARETQYF,TGTGCCAGCAGTTCACGTTTAGCGAGAGAGACCCAGTACTTC
TRBV6-1,TRBD2,many,TRBJ2-3,CASTPGLAEASTDTQYF,TGTGCCAGCACCCCAGGACTAGCGGAGGCTAGCACAGATACGCAGTATTTT
TRBV9,TRBD2,many,TRBJ2-7,CASSVGLAGYEQYF,TGTGCCAGCAGCGTGGGACTAGCGGGCTACGAGCAGTACTTC
TRBV5-4,TRBD2,many,TRBJ2-5,CASSPAPGGETQYF,TGTGCCAGCAGCCCTGCTCCCGGGGGGGAGACCCAGTACTTC
TRBV6-1,-,many,TRBJ1-5,CASSRTQGSQHF,TGTGCCAGCAGTCGGACTCAGGGATCCCAGCATTTT
TRBV5-1,-,many,TRBJ1-1,CASSLGGGTEAFF,TGTGCCAGCAGCTTAGGGGGGGGGACTGAAGCTTTCTTT
TRBV29-1,TRBD1,many,TRBJ1-1,CSVATGTGEWGTEAFF,TGCAGCGTGGCGACCGGGACAGGGGAATGGGGCACTGAAGCTTTCTTT
TRBV7-2,-,-,TRBJ2-7,CASSLEPDGRYYEQYF,TGTGCCAGCAGCTTGGAACCGGACGGCCGATACTACGAGCAGTACTTC
TRBV15,TRBD1,many,TRBJ2-1,CATSKQGNEQFF,TGTGCCACCAGCAAACAGGGGAATGAGCAGTTCTTC
TRBV9,-,many,TRBJ2-5,CASSVEGFRGETQYF,TGTGCCAGCAGCGTAGAGGGCTTTAGGGGGGAGACCCAGTACTTC
TRBV6-1,-,few,TRBJ1-4,CASREGSTNEKLFF,TGTGCCAGCAGGGAAGGATCAACTAATGAAAAACTGTTTTTT
TRBV10-3,TRBD2,many,TRBJ2-7,CAIRGTSGSSEQYF,TGTGCCATCAGGGGGACTAGCGGGAGTTCCGAGCAGTACTTC
TRBV7-9,-,many,TRBJ2-3,CASSLATGTDTQYF,TGTGCCAGCAGCTTGGCCACAGGCACAGATACGCAGTATTTT
TRBV5-6,-,few,TRBJ1-2,CASSPLTWRGYTF,TGTGCCAGCAGCCCCCTGACTTGGCGTGGCTACACCTTC
TRBV6-1,-,many,TRBJ1-5,CASSDTGRGTPNQPQHF,TGTGCCAGCAGTGATACCGGGAGAGGGACCCCCAATCAGCCCCAGCATTTT
TRBV30,-,few,TRBJ1-2,CAWSVSSGRDGRGYTF,TGTGCCTGGAGTGTAAGCTCTGGGAGAGACGGAAGGGGCTACACCTTC
TRBV28,-,many,TRBJ1-1,CASSFPLGARVALEAFF,TGTGCCAGCAGTTTTCCCCTCGGGGCGCGCGTCGCGCTTGAAGCTTTCTTT
TRBV12-3/TRBV12-4,TRBD2,many,TRBJ2-5,CASSSTSGSGETQYF,TGTGCCAGCAGTTCGACTAGCGGGAGCGGGGAGACCCAGTACTTC
TRBV7-3,TRBD2,many,TRBJ2-1,CASSFSGGTSGYNEQFF,TGTGCCAGCAGCTTTAGTGGGGGGACTAGCGGTTACAATGAGCAGTTCTTC
TRBV7-6,-,-,TRBJ2-3,CASSETGTGWDTQYF,TGTGCCAGCAGCGAAACCGGGACTGGATGGGATACGCAGTATTTT
TRBV30,-,-,TRBJ1-4,CAWGYAGATNEKLFF,TGTGCCTGGGGTTATGCAGGGGCCACTAATGAAAAACTGTTTTTT
TRBV6-1,TRBD1,many,TRBJ2-1,CASSPTGAGNNEQFF,TGTGCCAGCAGTCCGACAGGGGCAGGGAACAATGAGCAGTTCTTC
TRBV5-8,TRBD1,many,TRBJ1-5,CASSLLGQGNNQPQHF,TGTGCCAGCAGCTTGTTGGGACAGGGGAACAATCAGCCCCAGCATTTT
TRBV15,-,few,TRBJ2-6,CATSRGPGANVLTF,TGTGCCACCAGCAGAGGGCCTGGGGCCAACGTCCTGACTTTC
TRBV19,TRBD1,few,TRBJ1-5,CASGGTGDQPQHF,TGTGCCAGTGGCGGGACAGGGGATCAGCCCCAGCATTTT
TRBV29-1,TRBD1,few,TRBJ2-6,CSVRDREPTSGANVLTF,TGCAGCGTTCGGGACAGGGAACCCACCTCTGGGGCCAACGTCCTGACTTTC
TRBV5-4,-,-,TRBJ1-6,CASSRTVFGRSPLHF,TGTGCCAGCAGCCGGACGGTGTTCGGTCGTTCACCCCTCCACTTT
TRBV7-9,-,-,TRBJ2-2,CASSQRTSTYELFF,TGTGCCAGCAGCCAACGTACTTCGACTTACGAGCTGTTTTTT
TRBV6-1,TRBD1,-,TRBJ1-1,CASSGGTGVRAFF,TGTGCCAGCAGTGGAGGGACAGGGGTACGGGCTTTCTTT
TRBV5-1,-,many,TRBJ2-3,CASSLTEGTDTQYF,TGCGCCAGCAGCTTGACAGAGGGCACAGATACGCAGTATTTT
TRBV6-2/TRBV6-3,TRBD2,many,TRBJ2-1,CASSPSAGVSNEQFF,TGTGCCAGCAGTCCATCAGCGGGAGTCTCCAATGAGCAGTTCTTC
TRBV5-4,TRBD1,many,TRBJ2-5,CASSRQGLNQETQYF,TGTGCCAGCAGTCGACAGGGTCTTAATCAAGAGACCCAGTACTTC
TRBV18,-,many,TRBJ1-2,CASSPGSYGYTF,TGTGCCAGCTCACCAGGCAGTTATGGCTACACCTTC
TRBV19,-,few,TRBJ2-1,CASSVTKRNEQFF,TGTGCCAGTAGTGTCACTAAACGCAATGAGCAGTTCTTC
TRBV20-1,TRBD1,many,TRBJ1-5,CSARDRGTYSNQPQHF,TGCAGTGCCCGGGACAGGGGAACATATAGCAATCAGCCCCAGCATTTT
TRBV5-1,TRBD2,-,TRBJ2-1,CASIELAGGPNEQFF,TGCGCCAGCATCGAACTAGCGGGAGGACCCAATGAGCAGTTCTTC